The next 28 T cell receptor beta chains were all read from a single sample in a study of T cell changes during pregnancy in multiple sclerosis. This table comes from immunoSEQ multiplex PCR, and its TCRdb copy is limited to in-frame clones, with some not included. The table lists around 92,000 clones, around 93% of them singletons, with more than 0.75% in the top ten. This specimen consisted of peripheral blood, obtained after pregnancy. These receptor sequences come from a female donor with multiple sclerosis, enrolled in a pregnancy study.

The chain uses TRBV20-1 and TRBJ2-7; D is possibly TRBD1 (5 bases). V was cut by 4 bases and J by 6 bases, with 10 bases left in between. Looked up from germline, CDR1 is DFQATT and CDR2 is SNEGSKA (reference sequence). This CDR3 has 11 residues. In nucleotides, the CDR3 is TGCAGTGCTAAACAGGTGGGCGAGCAGTACTTC. Its translation is CSAKQVGEQYF.

V and J are TRBV5-1 and TRBJ2-2; a possible D gene is TRBD2 (5 bases). V lost 5 bases and J 3 bases, leaving 14 bases between the germline ends. Germline CDR1 SGHRS, CDR2 YFSETQ. This CDR3 has 15 residues. The CDR3 region has the DNA TGCGCCAGCAGTCGAAGAGCGGAGTACACCGGGGAGCTGTTTTTT. Translation gives CASSRRAEYTGELFF.

The genes are TRBV5-4 and TRBJ2-7; no reliable D call. Trimming removed 0 bases at V and 2 bases at J, with 9 bases between. The CDR3 is 14 amino acids. Germline CDR1 SGHNT, CDR2 YYREEE (reference sequence). CDR3 protein: CASSLEPVTYEQYF. DNA of the CDR3: TGTGCCAGCAGCTTGGAACCGGTGACCTACGAGCAGTACTTC. The complete variable domain, with remaining parts taken from reference TRBV5-4 and TRBJ2-7, reads ETGVTQSPTHLIKTRGQQVTLRCSSQSGHNTVSWYQQALGQGPQFIFQYYREEENGRGNFPPRFSGLQFPNYSSELNVNALELDDSALYLCASSLEPVTYEQYFGPGTRLTVT.

V gene TRBV14 combines with J gene TRBJ1-1; tentative D call: TRBD1 (6 bases). Germline-derived CDR1 and CDR2 are SGHDN and FVKESK. This CDR3 spans 15 amino acids. Trimming removed 3 bases from V and 3 bases from J, with 14 bases in between. This CDR3 reads CASSQRPQGHTEAFF. For the CDR3, the DNA is TGTGCCAGCAGCCAGCGCCCTCAGGGGCACACTGAAGCTTTCTTT. Full variable domain (missing parts from reference TRBV14 and TRBJ1-1): EAGVTQFPSHSVIEKGQTVTLRCDPISGHDNLYWYRRVMGKEIKFLLHFVKESKQDESGMPNNRFLAERTGGTYSTLKVQPAELEDSGVYFCASSQRPQGHTEAFFGQGTRLTVV.

The V gene is TRBV28, the J gene TRBJ1-5; D ambiguous. The CDR3 loop spans 15 amino acids. V lost 3 bases to trimming and J lost 2 bases, with 11 bases between them. Germline assignment: CDR1 MDHEN and CDR2 SYDVKM. In nucleotides, the CDR3 is TGTGCCAGCAGTTTTGTGGAGGATGGCAATCAGCCCCAGCATTTT. Protein product: CASSFVEDGNQPQHF. Combining the CDR3 with reference TRBV28 and TRBJ1-5 gives the whole variable domain DVKVTQSSRYLVKRTGEKVFLECVQDMDHENMFWYRQDPGLGLRLIYFSYDVKMKEKGDIPEGYSVSREKKERFSLILESASTNQTSMYLCASSFVEDGNQPQHFGDGTRLSIL.

This sequence joins TRBV27 and TRBJ1-1; 7 bases agree with TRBD1. The length of the CDR3 is 13 residues. Germline V lookup: CDR1 MNHEY, CDR2 SMNVEV (reference sequence). V shed 6 bases and J 1 base; nucleotides not matched to a gene: 2. Here the CDR3 DNA reads TGTGCCAGCAGCCAGGGGGGGAACACTGAAGCTTTCTTT. It specifies CASSQGGNTEAFF.

V usage is TRBV18 and J usage is TRBJ1-2; 9 bases map to TRBD1. V gave up 1 base and J gave up 5 bases; unmatched junction bases: 14. There are 18 residues in the CDR3. Germline CDR1 KGHSH, CDR2 LQKENI. The CDR3 DNA sequence: TGTGCCAGCTCACCACGGGTCGGCTCGGACAGGGGAATTTATGGCTACACCTTC. The encoded protein is CASSPRVGSDRGIYGYTF. The full variable domain, rest sourced from reference TRBV18 and TRBJ1-2, is NAGVMQNPRHLVRRRGQEARLRCSPMKGHSHVYWYRQLPEEGLKFMVYLQKENIIDESGMPKERFSAEFPKEGPSILRIQQVVRGDSAAYFCASSPRVGSDRGIYGYTFGSGTRLTVV.

The genes are TRBV7-9 and TRBJ2-7; D may be TRBD1 (6 bases). Deletions cut 5 bases from V and 0 bases from J, with 8 bases between. The CDR3 runs to 13 residues. CDR1 is SEHNR and CDR2 is FQNEAQ in the germline V gene (reference sequence). Here the CDR3 DNA reads TGTGCCAGCAGCCCGGGACACTCCTACGAGCAGTACTTC. Its protein product is CASSPGHSYEQYF.

V gene TRBV19 combines with J gene TRBJ2-3, with 8 bases fitting TRBD2. There are 14 residues in the CDR3. Germline V gene sequence: CDR1 LNHDA, CDR2 SQIVND (reference sequence). The trim removed 6 bases at V and 3 bases at J, leaving 5 bases unmatched. CDR3 DNA: TGTGCCAGTAGGCCGGGAGGGCCGACAGATACGCAGTATTTT. Amino acids: CASRPGGPTDTQYF. Looking up the rest from reference TRBV19 and TRBJ2-3 gives the full variable domain: DGGITQSPKYLFRKEGQNVTLSCEQNLNHDAMYWYRQDPGQGLRLIYYSQIVNDFQKGDIAEGYSVSREKKESFPLTVTSAQKNPTAFYLCASRPGGPTDTQYFGPGTRLTVL.

This chain uses TRBV27 with TRBJ2-1, with 8 positions matching TRBD2. V lost 5 bases to trimming and J lost 6 bases; unmatched junction nucleotides: 12. The germline V gene has CDR1 MNHEY and CDR2 SMNVEV (reference sequence). The CDR3 contains 16 residues. CDR3 coding DNA: TGTGCCAGCAGTCTCCCCCAGGGACTAGTTCCCAATGAGCAGTTCTTC. Translated: CASSLPQGLVPNEQFF.

CDR3 sequence reads: CAGGKNTGELFF. The CDR3 region has the DNA TGTGCCGGTGGCAAGAACACCGGGGAGCTGTTTTTT. This sequence joins TRBV2 and TRBJ2-2; D not certain. CDR1 and CDR2 (germline): SNHLY, FYNNEI. Trimming pared 11 bases from V and 1 base from J, leaving 8 bases between. This CDR3 is 12 amino acids long.

This chain connects TRBV13 to TRBJ1-2, with TRBD1 matching over 8 bases. CDR1 is PRHDT, CDR2 FYEKMQ, per germline (reference sequence). J gave up 2 bases and V 0 bases, and 8 bases lay outside the gene matches. This CDR3 is built from 17 residues. The DNA for the CDR3 is TGTGCCAGCAGCTTAGGCCCCGCAGACAGGGGAAACTATGGCTACACCTTC. Its protein is CASSLGPADRGNYGYTF.

J is TRBJ2-1 and V is TRBV4-2, with 10 bases aligning to TRBD2. The CDR3 runs to 16 residues. J gave up 6 bases and V 0 bases, and 5 bases lay outside the gene matches. Germline V CDR1 and CDR2: LGHNA, YNFKEQ. As DNA, the CDR3 is TGTGCCAGCAGCCAAGATTCAAGCGGGAGGGCCAATGAGCAGTTCTTC. Protein: CASSQDSSGRANEQFF.

The V and J genes are TRBV7-6 and TRBJ2-1; D might be TRBD2 (7 bases). V was pared by 5 bases and J by 7 bases, with 18 bases between. From germline, CDR1 is SGHVS and CDR2 FNYEAQ. The CDR3 runs to 15 residues. As DNA, the CDR3 is TGTGCCAGCAGCCCCCGGGGGGCAGGTAGTAATGAGCAGTTCTTC. The encoded protein is CASSPRGAGSNEQFF. The full variable domain, with the rest looked up from reference TRBV7-6 and TRBJ2-1, is GAGVSQSPRYKVTKRGQDVALRCDPISGHVSLYWYRQALGQGPEFLTYFNYEAQQDKSGLPNDRFSAERPEGSISTLTIQRTEQRDSAMYRCASSPRGAGSNEQFFGPGTRLTVL.

This clone was recorded once. The genes are TRBV9 and TRBJ1-1, with D possibly being TRBD1 (5 bases). The CDR3 totals 14 residues. V lost 1 base, J lost 1 base, and 8 bases lay in between. The germline CDR1 and CDR2 sequences are SGDLS and YYNGEE. The CDR3 reads CASSVIGENTEAFF. CDR3 DNA: TGTGCCAGCAGCGTAATAGGGGAGAACACTGAAGCTTTCTTT.

The chain couples TRBV15 to TRBJ2-5, with 7 bases fitting TRBD1. The V gene's germline CDR1 is LNHNV and CDR2 YYDKDF (reference sequence). The CDR3 totals 14 residues. V lost 4 bases and J lost 5; bases outside the gene matches: 7. CDR3: CATSNRQGLETQYF. CDR3 in DNA: TGTGCCACCAGCAACAGACAGGGTTTGGAGACCCAGTACTTC.

The CDR3: CASSPRRGTLDPGTIYF. In nucleotides, the CDR3 is TGCGCCAGCAGCCCTCGGCGGGGGACTCTAGATCCGGGCACCATATATTTT. The chain carries TRBV5-1 and TRBJ1-3; D possibly corresponds to TRBD1 (5 bases). V shed 4 bases and J shed 9 bases, with 26 bases lying between them. The CDR3 is made up of 17 amino acids. CDR1 and CDR2 from the germline V gene are SGHRS and YFSETQ. Combining the CDR3 with reference TRBV5-1 and TRBJ1-3 gives the whole variable domain KAGVTQTPRYLIKTRGQQVTLSCSPISGHRSVSWYQQTPGQGLQFLFEYFSETQRNKGNFPGRFSGRQFSNSRSEMNVSTLELGDSALYLCASSPRRGTLDPGTIYFGEGSWLTVV.

Here the CDR3 reads CASSYHRDTTLNQPQHF. In DNA, the CDR3 is TGTGCCAGCAGCTATCACCGGGACACTACCCTTAATCAGCCCCAGCATTTT. V and J are TRBV5-4 and TRBJ1-5, with D perhaps TRBD1 (6 bases). Germline values: CDR1 SGHNT, CDR2 YYREEE (reference sequence). The CDR3 has 17 residues. V was pared by 3 bases and J by 4 bases, with 20 bases between.

The J gene is TRBJ1-1, the V gene TRBV11-2, with D maybe TRBD1 (6 bases). The CDR3 is made up of 16 amino acids. Germline V gives CDR1 SGHAT, CDR2 FQNNGV. The V gene lost 6 bases and the J gene lost 0 bases, with 17 bases spanning the gap. CDR3 amino acids: CASSSNNRAMNTEAFF. Written as DNA, the CDR3 is TGTGCCAGCAGTTCTAACAACAGGGCTATGAACACTGAAGCTTTCTTT.

The CDR3 DNA reads as TGTGCCAGCAGCCCAAGAGCGGGACCTTACAATGAGCAGTTCTTC. As protein: CASSPRAGPYNEQFF. The chain joins TRBV6-4 to TRBJ2-1; 7 bases map to TRBD2. Germline V CDR1 and CDR2: MRHNA, SNTAGT. Germline trimming cut 6 bases from V and 4 bases from J; bases unmatched to any gene: 9. The CDR3 consists of 15 residues.

This chain connects TRBV2 to TRBJ2-3; 13 positions agree with TRBD2. Trimming at V came to 6 bases and at J to 8 bases, leaving 5 bases not matched to a gene. CDR1 and CDR2 (germline): SNHLY, FYNNEI. The CDR3 runs 14 residues. CDR3 DNA: TGTGCCAGCAGCGCCGGGACTAGCGGGACTACGCAGTATTTT. This encodes CASSAGTSGTTQYF.

The J gene is TRBJ2-1, the V gene TRBV5-1; TRBD1 agrees at 11 bases. Trimming removed 1 base from V and 7 bases from J; junction bases left unmatched: 7. The CDR3 loop spans 16 amino acids. Germline CDR1 and CDR2: SGHRS and YFSETQ. The CDR3 sequence: CASSLNGQGAGNEQFF. CDR3 DNA: TGCGCCAGCAGCTTGAATGGACAGGGGGCGGGGAATGAGCAGTTCTTC. Full variable domain (rest looked up from reference TRBV5-1 and TRBJ2-1): KAGVTQTPRYLIKTRGQQVTLSCSPISGHRSVSWYQQTPGQGLQFLFEYFSETQRNKGNFPGRFSGRQFSNSRSEMNVSTLELGDSALYLCASSLNGQGAGNEQFFGPGTRLTVL.

Only one count was recorded for this clone. V gene TRBV28 combines with J gene TRBJ1-5, with 7 bases lining up with TRBD1. Germline CDR1 and CDR2: MDHEN and SYDVKM. The CDR3 contains 13 residues. The V segment lost 7 bases and the J segment 6 bases; nucleotides outside the gene matches: 6. CDR3 protein: CASTLGGGQPQHF. Here the CDR3 DNA reads TGTGCCAGCACGTTAGGGGGCGGTCAGCCCCAGCATTTT.

CDR3 nucleotides: TGTGCCGTACGACAGGGGGACTATGGCTACACCTTC. This codes for CAVRQGDYGYTF. The V gene is TRBV19, the J gene TRBJ1-2; TRBD1 agrees at 9 bases. Germline V gene sequence: CDR1 LNHDA, CDR2 SQIVND (reference sequence). The CDR3 sequence is 12 residues long. V gave up 11 bases and J gave up 3 bases; unmatched junction bases: 4.

The chain combines TRBV7-9 with TRBJ2-7, with TRBD1 matching over 8 bases. The germline V gene encodes CDR1 SEHNR and CDR2 FQNEAQ (reference sequence). The trim removed 3 bases at V and 2 bases at J, leaving 3 bases unmatched. The CDR3 runs to 14 residues. This chain's CDR3 is CASSLTGEPYEQYF. The DNA for the CDR3 is TGTGCCAGCAGCTTGACAGGGGAACCCTACGAGCAGTACTTC.

The V call is TRBV19, the J call TRBJ1-1; D may be TRBD1 (6 bases). V lost 5 bases, J lost 1 base, and 8 bases lay in between. Germline V lookup: CDR1 LNHDA, CDR2 SQIVND (reference sequence). The length of the CDR3 is 13 residues. DNA for the CDR3: TGTGCCAGTAGTTGGGACACGAACACTGAAGCTTTCTTT. Translating gives CASSWDTNTEAFF.

The V call is TRBV6-6, the J call TRBJ1-1, with a possible D match to TRBD1 (6 bases). CDR1 is MNHNY, CDR2 SVGAGI, per germline (reference sequence). V was shortened by 4 bases and J by 3 bases, with 18 bases between the two germline ends. There are 16 residues in the CDR3. The CDR3 loop reads CASSFFRLTGHTEAFF. The CDR3 DNA reads TGTGCCAGCAGTTTCTTTAGGCTGACAGGCCACACTGAAGCTTTCTTT.

J is TRBJ2-7 and V is TRBV10-3; no definite D call. The length of the CDR3 is 11 residues. Germline loops: CDR1 ENHRY, CDR2 SYGVKD. With 3 bases removed from V and 5 bases from J, the gap between germline ends came to 5 bases. This CDR3 is CAISDFNEQYF. Written as DNA, the CDR3 is TGTGCCATCAGTGACTTTAACGAGCAGTACTTC.